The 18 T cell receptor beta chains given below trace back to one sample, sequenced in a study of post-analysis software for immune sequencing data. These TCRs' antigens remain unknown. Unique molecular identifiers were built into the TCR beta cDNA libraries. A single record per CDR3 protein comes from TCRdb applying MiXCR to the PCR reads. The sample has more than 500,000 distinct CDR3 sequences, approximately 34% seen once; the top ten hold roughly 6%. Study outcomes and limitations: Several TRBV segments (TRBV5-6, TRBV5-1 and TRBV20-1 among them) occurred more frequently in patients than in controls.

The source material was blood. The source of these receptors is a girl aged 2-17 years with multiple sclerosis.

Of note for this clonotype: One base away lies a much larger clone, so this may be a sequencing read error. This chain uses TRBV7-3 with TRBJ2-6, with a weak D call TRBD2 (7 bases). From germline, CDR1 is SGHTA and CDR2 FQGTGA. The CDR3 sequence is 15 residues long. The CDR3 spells CASSLGGAGASVLTF. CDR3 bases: TGTGCCAGCAGCTTAGGGGGGGCTGGGGCCAGCGTCCTGACTTTC.

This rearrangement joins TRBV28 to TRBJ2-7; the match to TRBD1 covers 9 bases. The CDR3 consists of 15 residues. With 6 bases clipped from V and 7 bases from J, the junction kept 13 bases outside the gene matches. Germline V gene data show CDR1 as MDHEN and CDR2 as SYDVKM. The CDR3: CASSYPGTGIREQYF. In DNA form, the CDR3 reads TGTGCCAGCAGCTACCCCGGGACAGGGATTCGGGAGCAGTACTTC.

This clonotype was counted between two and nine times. The CDR3 loop is CASSPYTGILHNEQFF. Here the CDR3 DNA reads TGCGCCAGCAGCCCTTACACAGGAATCCTCCACAATGAGCAGTTCTTC. V and J are TRBV5-1 and TRBJ2-1; D perhaps matches TRBD1 (5 bases). The CDR3 is made up of 16 amino acids. V was clipped by 4 bases and J by 5 bases, with 19 bases between them. Per germline, CDR1 SGHRS and CDR2 YFSETQ.

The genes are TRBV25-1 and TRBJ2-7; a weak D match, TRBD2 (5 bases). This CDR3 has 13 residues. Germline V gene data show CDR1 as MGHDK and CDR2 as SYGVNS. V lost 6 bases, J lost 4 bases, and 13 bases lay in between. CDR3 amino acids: CASRQNGVYEQYF. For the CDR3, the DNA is TGTGCCAGCAGACAAAACGGGGTATACGAGCAGTACTTC.

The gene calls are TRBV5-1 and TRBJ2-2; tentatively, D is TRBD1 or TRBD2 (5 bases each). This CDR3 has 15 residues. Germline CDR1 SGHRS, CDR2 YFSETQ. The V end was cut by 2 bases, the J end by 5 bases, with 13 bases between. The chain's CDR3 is CASSFGGTGTGELFF. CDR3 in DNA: TGCGCCAGCAGCTTTGGTGGGACGGGAACCGGGGAGCTGTTTTTT.

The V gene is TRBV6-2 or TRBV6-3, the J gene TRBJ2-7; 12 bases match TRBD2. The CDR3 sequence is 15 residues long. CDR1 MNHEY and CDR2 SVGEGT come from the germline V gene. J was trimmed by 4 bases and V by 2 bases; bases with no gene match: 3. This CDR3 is CASSYVGLAGYEQYF. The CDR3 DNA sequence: TGTGCCAGCAGTTACGTGGGACTAGCGGGTTACGAGCAGTACTTC.

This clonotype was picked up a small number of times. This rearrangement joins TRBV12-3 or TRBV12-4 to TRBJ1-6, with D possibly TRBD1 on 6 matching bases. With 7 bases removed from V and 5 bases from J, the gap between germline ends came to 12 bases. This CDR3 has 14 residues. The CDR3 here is CASIATGDNSPLHF. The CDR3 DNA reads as TGTGCCAGCATCGCGACAGGAGATAATTCACCCCTCCACTTT.

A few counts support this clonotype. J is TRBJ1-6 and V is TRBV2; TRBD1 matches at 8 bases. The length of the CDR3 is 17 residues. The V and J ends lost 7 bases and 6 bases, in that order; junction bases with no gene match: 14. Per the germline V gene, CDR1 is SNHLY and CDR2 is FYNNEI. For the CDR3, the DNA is TGTGCCAGCATTTTGTACGCCGGGACAGGACTTAATTCACCCCTCCACTTT. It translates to CASILYAGTGLNSPLHF.

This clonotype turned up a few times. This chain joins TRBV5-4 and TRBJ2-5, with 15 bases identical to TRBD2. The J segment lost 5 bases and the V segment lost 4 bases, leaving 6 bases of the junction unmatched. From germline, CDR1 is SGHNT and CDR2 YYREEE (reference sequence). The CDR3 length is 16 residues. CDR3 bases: TGTGCCAGCAGCCGGACTAGCGGGGGGGCGGGTGAGACCCAGTACTTC. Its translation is CASSRTSGGAGETQYF. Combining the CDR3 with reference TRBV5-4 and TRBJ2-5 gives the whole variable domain ETGVTQSPTHLIKTRGQQVTLRCSSQSGHNTVSWYQQALGQGPQFIFQYYREEENGRGNFPPRFSGLQFPNYSSELNVNALELDDSALYLCASSRTSGGAGETQYFGPGTRLLVL.

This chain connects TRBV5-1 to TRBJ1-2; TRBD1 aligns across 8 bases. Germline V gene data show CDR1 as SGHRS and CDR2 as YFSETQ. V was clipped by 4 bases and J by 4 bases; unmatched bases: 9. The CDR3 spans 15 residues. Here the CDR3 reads CASSNPGQGGYGYTF. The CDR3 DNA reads TGCGCCAGCAGCAACCCCGGACAGGGTGGCTATGGCTACACCTTC.

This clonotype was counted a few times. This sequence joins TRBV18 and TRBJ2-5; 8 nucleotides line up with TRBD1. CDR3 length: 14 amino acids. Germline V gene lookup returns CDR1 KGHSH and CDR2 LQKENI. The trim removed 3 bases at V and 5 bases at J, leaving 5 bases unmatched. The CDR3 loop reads CASSPTTGEETQYF. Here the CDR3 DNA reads TGTGCCAGCTCACCTACGACAGGGGAGGAGACCCAGTACTTC.

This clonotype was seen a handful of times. The CDR3 sequence is CASSLRGIYNEQFF. As DNA, the CDR3 is TGCGCCAGCAGCTTACGGGGGATTTACAATGAGCAGTTCTTC. The chain combines TRBV5-1 with TRBJ2-1, with D possibly matching TRBD2 (6 bases). V shed 2 bases and J shed 4 bases, with 10 bases lying between them. Germline loops: CDR1 SGHRS, CDR2 YFSETQ. The CDR3 is 14 amino acids.

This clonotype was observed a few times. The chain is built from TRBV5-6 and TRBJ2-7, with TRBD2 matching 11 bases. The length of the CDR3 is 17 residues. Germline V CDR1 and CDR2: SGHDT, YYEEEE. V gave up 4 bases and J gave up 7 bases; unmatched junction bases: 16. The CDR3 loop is CASSLDRLAGSLGEQYF. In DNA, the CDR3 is TGTGCCAGCAGCCTCGATAGACTAGCGGGGAGCCTAGGGGAGCAGTACTTC.

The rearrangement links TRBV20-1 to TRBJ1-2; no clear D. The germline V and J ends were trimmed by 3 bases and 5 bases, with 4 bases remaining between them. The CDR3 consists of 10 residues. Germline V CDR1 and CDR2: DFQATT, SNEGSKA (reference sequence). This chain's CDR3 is CSASGYGYTF. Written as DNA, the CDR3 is TGCAGTGCTAGTGGATATGGCTACACCTTC.

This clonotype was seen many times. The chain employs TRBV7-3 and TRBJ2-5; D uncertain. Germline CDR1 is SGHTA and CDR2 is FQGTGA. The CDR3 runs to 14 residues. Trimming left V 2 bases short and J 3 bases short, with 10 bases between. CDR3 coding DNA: TGTGCCAGCAGCTTACGGCCACTCGAAGAGACCCAGTACTTC. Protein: CASSLRPLEETQYF.

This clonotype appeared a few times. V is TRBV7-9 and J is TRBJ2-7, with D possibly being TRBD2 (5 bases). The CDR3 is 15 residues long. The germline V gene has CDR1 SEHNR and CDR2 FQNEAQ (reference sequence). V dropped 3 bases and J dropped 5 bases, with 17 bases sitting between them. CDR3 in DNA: TGTGCCAGCAGCTTTCTTAAGCCCCTGGGAGACGAGCAGTACTTC. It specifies CASSFLKPLGDEQYF. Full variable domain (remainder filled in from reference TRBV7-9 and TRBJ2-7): DTGVSQNPRHKITKRGQNVTFRCDPISEHNRLYWYRQTLGQGPEFLTYFQNEAQLEKSRLLSDRFSAERPKGSFSTLEIQRTEQGDSAMYLCASSFLKPLGDEQYFGPGTRLTVT.

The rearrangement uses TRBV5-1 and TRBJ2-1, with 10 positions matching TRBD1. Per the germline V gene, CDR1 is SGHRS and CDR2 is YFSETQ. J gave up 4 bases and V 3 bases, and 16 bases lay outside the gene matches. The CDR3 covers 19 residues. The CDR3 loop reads CASSSQPAGDRGPYNEQFF. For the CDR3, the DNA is TGCGCCAGCAGCTCTCAACCAGCTGGGGACAGGGGACCGTACAATGAGCAGTTCTTC.

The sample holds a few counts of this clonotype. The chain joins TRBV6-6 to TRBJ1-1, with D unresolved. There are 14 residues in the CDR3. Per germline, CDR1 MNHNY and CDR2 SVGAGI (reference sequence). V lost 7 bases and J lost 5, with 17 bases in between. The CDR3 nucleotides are TGTGCCAGCACCAAGGTGGAGGGAGATACTGAAGCTTTCTTT. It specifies CASTKVEGDTEAFF.